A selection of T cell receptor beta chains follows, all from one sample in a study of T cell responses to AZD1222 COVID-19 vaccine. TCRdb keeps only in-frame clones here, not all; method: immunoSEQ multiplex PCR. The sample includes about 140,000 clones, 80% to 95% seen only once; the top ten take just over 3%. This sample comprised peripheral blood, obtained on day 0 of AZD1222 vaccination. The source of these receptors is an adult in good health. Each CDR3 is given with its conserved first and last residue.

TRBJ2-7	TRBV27	CASSGGILYEQYF
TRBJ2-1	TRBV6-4	CASSAAGTRSYNEQFF
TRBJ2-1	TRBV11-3	CASSPRGVAGVGYEQFF
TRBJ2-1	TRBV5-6	CASSLGGRLTYNEQFF
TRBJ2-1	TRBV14	CASSPTSIRTSGRSKSNEQFF
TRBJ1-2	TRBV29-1	CSATNPGTGYGYTF
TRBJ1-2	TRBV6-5	CASSYGLNYGYTF
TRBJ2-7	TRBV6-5	CASSYSRDRDIEQYF
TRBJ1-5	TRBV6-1	CASSEAGRENQPQHF
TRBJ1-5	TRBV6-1	CASSELTGVHQPQHF
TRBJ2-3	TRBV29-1	CSVIMGDTQYF
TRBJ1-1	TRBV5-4	CASSGQGRIKTEAFF
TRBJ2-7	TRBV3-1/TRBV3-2	CASSPQTGYSTGEQYF
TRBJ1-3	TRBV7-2	CASSLTGVAGNTIYF
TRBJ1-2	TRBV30	CAGSSMGTGDSGYTF
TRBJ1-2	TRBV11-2	CASSLVSWYYTF
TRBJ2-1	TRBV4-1	CASSPNPRDNEQFF
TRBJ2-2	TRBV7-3	CASSFITSGTTGELFF
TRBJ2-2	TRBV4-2	CASSQVGGGTNTGELFF
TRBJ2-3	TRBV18	CATKERLSTDTQYF
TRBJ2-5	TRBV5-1	CASSLRTSGETQYF
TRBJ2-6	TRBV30	CAWTSADSLSGANVLTF
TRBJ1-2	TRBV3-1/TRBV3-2	CASSAGGGGIDGYTF
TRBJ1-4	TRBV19	CASSILRQSNEKLFF
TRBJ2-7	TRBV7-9	CASSLGAVGARGSYEQYF
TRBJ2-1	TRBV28	CASRARAREQFF
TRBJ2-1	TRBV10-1	CASSEASGSGNEQFF
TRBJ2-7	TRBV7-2	CASSLSGLEGEQYF
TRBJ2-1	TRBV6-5	CASSYLAAEYNEQFF
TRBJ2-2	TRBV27	CASARRRTGELFF
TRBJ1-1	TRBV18	CASSADSYTEAFF
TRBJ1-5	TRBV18	CASSQSAGGFPPQHF
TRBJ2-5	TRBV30	CAWSPKGAGQETQYF
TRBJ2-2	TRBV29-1	CSADRTNTGELFF
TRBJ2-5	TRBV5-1	CASSLVGSFQETQYF
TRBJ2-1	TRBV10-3	CAIRASSGRPGNEQFF
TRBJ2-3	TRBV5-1	CASSLAQGGGDTQYF
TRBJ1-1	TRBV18	CASSPANPDTEAFF
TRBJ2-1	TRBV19	CASSTGGREIHNEQFF
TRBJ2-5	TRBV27	CASSYQGVQETQYF
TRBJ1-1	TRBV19	CASSPERRQGGTEAFF
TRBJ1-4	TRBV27	CASSLGQGFYNEKLFF
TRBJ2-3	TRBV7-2	CASSLVGASTDTQYF
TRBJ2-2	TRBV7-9	CASSLDRATGELFF
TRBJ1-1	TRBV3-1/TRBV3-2	CASSQAVPGEAFF
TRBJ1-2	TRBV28	CASRMQGALQPLYGYTF